What follows are 9 T cell receptor beta chains derived from one specimen sequenced in a study of T cell repertoires in cytomegalovirus infection. These receptors have no known antigen. MiXCR, applied by TCRdb to the reads, yields one record per CDR3 protein. The table includes 80,000 or so distinct CDR3 sequences, roughly a quarter detected once. Sequenced material: CD8+ T cells from cultured PBMCs, taken from culture after CMV antigen stimulation. These receptor sequences come from a human donor in good health (CMV status not recorded). Some clones in this sample may be carry-over from other donors' samples.

In this sample, this clonotype turned up many times. The chain joins TRBV7-3 to TRBJ2-5; 14 positions match TRBD2. V gave up 4 bases and J gave up 1 base; unmatched junction bases: 8. The V gene's germline CDR1 is SGHTA and CDR2 FQGTGA. The CDR3 length is 18 residues. CDR3 bases: TGTGCCAGCAGCTCGGGACTAGCGGGGGCTCTTGGCCAAGAGACCCAGTACTTC. It specifies CASSSGLAGALGQETQYF.

This clonotype was counted a few times. The chain uses TRBV6-2 or TRBV6-3 and TRBJ2-7, with TRBD1 identical over 7 bases. With V trimmed by 7 bases and J by 5 bases, 14 bases remained unmatched. Per germline, CDR1 MNHEY and CDR2 SVGEGT. The CDR3 contains 15 residues. The CDR3 reads CASTDPDREINEQYF. CDR3 DNA sequence: TGTGCCAGCACCGACCCAGACAGGGAAATCAACGAGCAGTACTTC.

The V and J genes are TRBV28 and TRBJ2-7, with 7 positions matching TRBD1. V was clipped by 2 bases and J by 3 bases; unmatched bases: 1. CDR1 and CDR2 from the germline V gene are MDHEN and SYDVKM. The CDR3 totals 13 residues. The CDR3 sequence is CASSLQGDYEQYF. The DNA of the CDR3 is TGTGCCAGCAGTTTACAGGGGGACTACGAGCAGTACTTC.

This clonotype was detected many times. The chain employs TRBV7-8 and TRBJ1-2; D possibly corresponds to TRBD1 (6 bases). Germline CDR1 and CDR2: SGHVS and FQNEAQ. V was shortened by 4 bases and J by 7 bases, with 10 bases between the two germline ends. This CDR3 is 12 amino acids long. The CDR3 spells CASSSNRAGYTF. CDR3 in DNA: TGTGCCAGCAGCTCAAACAGGGCTGGCTACACCTTC.

The DNA for the CDR3 is TGCGCCAGCAGCGCCGACAGGGTCGTGGGAGTAGGCGAGCAGTACTTC. It yields the protein CASSADRVVGVGEQYF. The chain recombines TRBV5-1 with TRBJ2-7; TRBD1 aligns across 7 bases. The germline CDR1 and CDR2 sequences are SGHRS and YFSETQ. The CDR3 has 16 amino acids. Trimming took 4 bases from V and 6 from J; bases not matched to a gene: 16.

The chain is built from TRBV20-1 and TRBJ2-7; 8 bases line up with TRBD1. V lost 3 bases to trimming and J lost 2 bases; unmatched junction nucleotides: 3. Germline V gene sequence: CDR1 DFQATT, CDR2 SNEGSKA (reference sequence). This CDR3 has 13 amino acids. The CDR3: CSARGTGTYEQYF. Here the CDR3 DNA reads TGCAGTGCTAGGGGGACAGGTACCTACGAGCAGTACTTC.

V gene TRBV29-1 combines with J gene TRBJ2-5; the match to TRBD2 covers 7 bases. V lost 0 bases, J lost 5 bases, and 6 bases stayed unmatched. The germline V gene encodes CDR1 SQVTM and CDR2 ANQGSEA. CDR3 size: 14 residues. CDR3 coding DNA: TGCAGCGTTGAAGATCAGGGAGGGCGGGAGACCCAGTACTTC. Translation: CSVEDQGGRETQYF.

A few counts support this clonotype. This chain joins TRBV12-3 or TRBV12-4 and TRBJ2-2; 8 nucleotides match TRBD2. V lost 10 bases and J lost 3; bases outside the gene matches: 10. The length of the CDR3 is 15 residues. The CDR3 DNA reads as TGTGCCATCCCCGGGAGGGCCGCGGACACCGGGGAGCTGTTTTTT. Encoded protein: CAIPGRAADTGELFF.

Only a few counts were recorded for this clonotype. The chain uses TRBV20-1 and TRBJ2-7; 7 bases line up with TRBD2. V dropped 2 bases and J dropped 1; count of bases not matched to a gene: 8. This CDR3 has 15 residues. From germline, CDR1 is DFQATT and CDR2 SNEGSKA (reference sequence). The CDR3 reads CSARLTSALSYEQYF. In nucleotides, the CDR3 is TGCAGTGCTAGATTAACTAGCGCCCTATCCTACGAGCAGTACTTC.